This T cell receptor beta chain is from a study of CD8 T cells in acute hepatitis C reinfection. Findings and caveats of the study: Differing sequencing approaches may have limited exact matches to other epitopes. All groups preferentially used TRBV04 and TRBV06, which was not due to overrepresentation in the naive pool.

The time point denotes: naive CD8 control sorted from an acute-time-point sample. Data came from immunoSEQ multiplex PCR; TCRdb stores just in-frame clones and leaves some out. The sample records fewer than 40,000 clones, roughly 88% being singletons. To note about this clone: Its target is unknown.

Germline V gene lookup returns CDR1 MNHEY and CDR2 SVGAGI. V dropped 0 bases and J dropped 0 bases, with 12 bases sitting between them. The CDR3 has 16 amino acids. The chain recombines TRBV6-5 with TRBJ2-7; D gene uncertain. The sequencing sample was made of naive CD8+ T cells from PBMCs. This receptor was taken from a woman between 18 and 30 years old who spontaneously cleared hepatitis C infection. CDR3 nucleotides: TGTGCCAGCAGTTACTCGAATCCGGGCAACTCCTACGAGCAGTACTTC. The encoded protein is CASSYSNPGNSYEQYF.